Each of the 7 T cell receptor beta chains below was sequenced from the same sample in a study of blood T cell repertoires in COVID-19. Assay: immunoSEQ multiplex PCR; the TCRdb copy retains only in-frame clones and omits some. The sample lists some 44,000 clones, roughly 90% seen once, with more than 10% in the top ten. The sequenced sample consisted of peripheral blood. All receptors derive from a human donor in a cohort sampled during active COVID-19.

The V call is TRBV12-3 or TRBV12-4, the J call TRBJ2-7; D remains ambiguous. V gave up 0 bases and J gave up 5 bases, with 8 bases separating them. The CDR3 is 13 amino acids. CDR3 DNA: TGTGCCAGCAGTTTAGCGAGTCCTGACGAGCAGTACTTC. It is translated as CASSLASPDEQYF.

The DNA for the CDR3 is TGTGCCAGCGCCCAGGGGTTGTTGAGGGGGGATACGCAGTATTTT. The encoded protein is CASAQGLLRGDTQYF. The chain links TRBV6-5 to TRBJ2-3; a possible D gene is TRBD1 (6 bases). The CDR3 loop spans 15 amino acids. CDR1 MNHEY and CDR2 SVGAGI come from the germline V gene. Deletions cut 8 bases from V and 6 bases from J, with 21 bases between.

The chain carries TRBV7-2 and TRBJ2-3, with D possibly being TRBD2 (6 bases). Germline V gene lookup returns CDR1 SGHTA and CDR2 FQGNSA. This CDR3 comprises 17 residues. V was trimmed by 5 bases and J by 2 bases, leaving 20 bases between them. CDR3 nucleotides: TGTGCCAGCAGCCAATGGAATCCGGACTACCTCACAGATACGCAGTATTTT. This gives the protein CASSQWNPDYLTDTQYF.

J is TRBJ2-7 and V is TRBV10-3; TRBD1 agrees at 7 bases. The CDR3 consists of 13 residues. Per the germline V gene, CDR1 is ENHRY and CDR2 is SYGVKD. With V trimmed by 10 bases and J by 0 bases, 6 bases remained unmatched. The CDR3, as DNA: TGTGCCACGCACCGGGACAGCTCCTACGAGCAGTACTTC. It translates to CATHRDSSYEQYF.

The chain employs TRBV19 and TRBJ2-3, with a tentative D call TRBD1 (5 bases). Trimming removed 5 bases at V and 2 bases at J, with 8 bases between. CDR1 and CDR2 from the germline V gene are LNHDA and SQIVND (reference sequence). The CDR3 covers 13 residues. In nucleotides, the CDR3 is TGTGCCAGTAGTTTAGGACACACAGATACGCAGTATTTT. It encodes CASSLGHTDTQYF.

This chain connects TRBV27 to TRBJ2-7; the D is unclear. The CDR3 is made up of 12 amino acids. Germline V gene lookup returns CDR1 MNHEY and CDR2 SMNVEV (reference sequence). V lost 6 bases and J lost 6, with 12 bases in between. The chain's CDR3 is CASSFSVGEQYF. CDR3 DNA sequence: TGTGCCAGCAGCTTCTCGGTTGGCGAGCAGTACTTC.

This clone occurred once. This chain connects TRBV18 to TRBJ1-2, with D perhaps matching TRBD1 (5 bases). The ends were cut back, 3 bases at V and 0 bases at J, with 11 bases in the middle. Germline V lookup: CDR1 KGHSH, CDR2 LQKENI. The CDR3 runs 15 residues. Written as DNA, the CDR3 is TGTGCCAGCTCACCGATAGGGGAGGCTAACTATGGCTACACCTTC. Its protein product is CASSPIGEANYGYTF.